Each of the 26 T cell receptor beta chains below was sequenced from the same sample in a study of shared clonotypes between healthy human individuals. Measured with immunoSEQ multiplex PCR; TCRdb has only the in-frame clones, and not every one. The sample shows approximately 330,000 clones, about 70% of them seen only once. The sample consisted of memory CD4+ T cells sorted from blood. The subset denotes: CD45RA-negative fraction. Receptor source: a man aged 30-40 years in good health.

The CDR3 DNA sequence: TGTGCCAGCAGCTTGGGCGCGCTGGCGGGCAAAAACATTCAGTACTTC. It translates to CASSLGALAGKNIQYF. This chain uses TRBV5-6 with TRBJ2-4, with D perhaps matching TRBD2 (5 bases). V lost 0 bases, J lost 3 bases, and 13 bases lay in between. In germline, CDR1 is SGHDT, CDR2 YYEEEE. The CDR3 covers 16 residues.

This clone has just a few counts. This chain joins TRBV2 and TRBJ2-1; no clear D gene. This CDR3 region has 14 residues. V gave up 0 bases and J gave up 7 bases, with 10 bases separating them. CDR1 is SNHLY and CDR2 is FYNNEI in the germline V gene. The CDR3 sequence: CASSEAGYGNEQFF. The CDR3 nucleotides read TGTGCCAGCAGTGAAGCGGGCTACGGAAATGAGCAGTTCTTC.

The chain links TRBV5-1 to TRBJ1-2; no clear D. The germline gives CDR1 SGHRS, CDR2 YFSETQ. CDR3 length: 14 amino acids. Trimming left V 7 bases short and J 1 base short, with 14 bases between. In nucleotides, the CDR3 is TGCGCCAGCGGCGAAAACGGTCATAACTATGGCTACACCTTC. This sequence encodes CASGENGHNYGYTF.

This chain uses TRBV27 with TRBJ1-5; a possible D gene is TRBD1 (5 bases). The V gene's germline CDR1 is MNHEY and CDR2 SMNVEV (reference sequence). The CDR3 sequence is 13 residues long. The V gene lost 2 bases and the J gene lost 6 bases, with 8 bases spanning the gap. The chain's CDR3 is CASSLMGGQPQHF. Here the CDR3 DNA reads TGTGCCAGCAGTTTAATGGGGGGTCAGCCCCAGCATTTT.

This clone was found once. The chain employs TRBV19 and TRBJ1-2; the D gene is possibly TRBD1 (6 bases). Germline values: CDR1 LNHDA, CDR2 SQIVND (reference sequence). V was pared by 4 bases and J by 5 bases, with 20 bases between. The CDR3 is 16 amino acids. The CDR3 protein is CASSTLLTGTLYGYTF. In nucleotides, the CDR3 is TGTGCCAGTAGTACCCTACTGACAGGAACTCTTTATGGCTACACCTTC.

The chain is built from TRBV6-4 and TRBJ2-3, with D perhaps TRBD2 (6 bases). Germline V CDR1 and CDR2: MRHNA, SNTAGT. The CDR3 is 12 residues long. Trimming stripped 4 bases from V and 10 bases from J, with 12 bases between. CDR3 protein: CASSGGAGPQYF. The CDR3 DNA sequence: TGTGCCAGCAGTGGGGGTGCGGGGCCGCAGTATTTT.

The chain is built from TRBV29-1 and TRBJ2-2; D may be TRBD1 (6 bases). Germline CDR1 reads SQVTM; CDR2 reads ANQGSEA. The CDR3 has 14 residues. The V and J ends lost 7 bases and 1 base respectively, with 13 bases between them. For the CDR3, the DNA is TGCAGCGCAACGGGACACATGAACACCGGGGAGCTGTTTTTT. This sequence encodes CSATGHMNTGELFF.

This clone has a handful of counts. V gene TRBV7-3 combines with J gene TRBJ2-2, with D uncertain. Deletions cut 4 bases from V and 2 bases from J, with 8 bases between. The germline V gene encodes CDR1 SGHTA and CDR2 FQGTGA. The CDR3 contains 14 residues. The chain's CDR3 is CASSSAGNTGELFF. As DNA, the CDR3 is TGTGCCAGCAGCTCCGCTGGAAACACCGGGGAGCTGTTTTTT.

To note about this clone: Other DNA sequences in the sample encode the same CDR3. The chain links TRBV15 to TRBJ2-1, with D perhaps TRBD2 (6 bases). This CDR3 has 13 amino acids. V lost 1 base to trimming and J lost 6 bases, with 7 bases between them. Germline V CDR1 and CDR2: LNHNV, YYDKDF (reference sequence). CDR3 DNA: TGTGCCACCAGCAGAGCCGGGGGCAATGAGCAGTTCTTC. The encoded protein is CATSRAGGNEQFF.

The CDR3 loop reads CASIRQVETEAFF. The CDR3 DNA sequence: TGTGCCAGCATCCGACAGGTTGAGACTGAAGCTTTCTTT. J is TRBJ1-1 and V is TRBV28; a possible D gene is TRBD1 (6 bases). The germline CDR1 and CDR2 sequences are MDHEN and SYDVKM. The CDR3 covers 13 residues. V lost 7 bases, J lost 5 bases, and 14 bases lay in between.

This clone was observed once. The chain recombines TRBV19 with TRBJ2-2; D tentatively fits TRBD1 or TRBD2 (5 bases each). Deletions cut 9 bases from V and 7 bases from J, with 18 bases between. The CDR3 spans 14 residues. Germline V lookup: CDR1 LNHDA, CDR2 SQIVND (reference sequence). The chain's CDR3 is CASGAGFDSGELFF. The CDR3 DNA reads TGTGCCAGCGGGGCAGGGTTTGATAGCGGGGAGCTGTTTTTT.

The DNA for the CDR3 is TGTGCCAGCAGCAGAGGCGTCCAGGGGGCAGACACTGAAGCTTTCTTT. Its protein is CASSRGVQGADTEAFF. The genes are TRBV9 and TRBJ1-1, with 8 nucleotides matching TRBD1. The germline CDR1 and CDR2 sequences are SGDLS and YYNGEE. CDR3 length equals 16 residues. The J segment lost 3 bases and the V segment lost 4 bases, leaving 11 bases of the junction unmatched.

This clone was detected only once. V usage is TRBV4-3 and J usage is TRBJ1-5; 11 bases are shared with TRBD1. Unmatched junction bases numbered 2, after V lost 3 bases and J lost 7 bases. The CDR3 consists of 14 residues. Germline V lookup: CDR1 LGHNA, CDR2 YSLEER. CDR3 amino acids: CASSQGQGEQPQHF. The CDR3 DNA is TGCGCCAGCAGCCAGGGACAGGGGGAACAGCCCCAGCATTTT.

This clone was counted many times. V is TRBV27 and J is TRBJ2-4; TRBD1 matches at 9 bases. Germline V gene data show CDR1 as MNHEY and CDR2 as SMNVEV (reference sequence). This CDR3 region has 19 residues. Trimming took 6 bases from V and 2 from J; bases not matched to a gene: 17. In DNA form, the CDR3 reads TGTGCCAGCAGGCCCAACCCCGGACAGGGGCACTCACCCAAAAACATTCAGTACTTC. Amino acid sequence: CASRPNPGQGHSPKNIQYF.

The chain is built from TRBV5-4 and TRBJ1-1; no reliable D call. CDR3 size: 14 residues. Germline V gene sequence: CDR1 SGHNT, CDR2 YYREEE (reference sequence). The V end was cut by 0 bases, the J end by 7 bases, with 13 bases between. CDR3 loop: CASSLEGRDLEAFF. The CDR3 nucleotides are TGTGCCAGCAGCTTGGAAGGTCGCGATCTTGAAGCTTTCTTT.

Concerning this clone: A much larger clone lies one base from this, so it may be a read error. This chain uses TRBV7-9 with TRBJ2-4; 7 bases line up with TRBD2. CDR1 SEHNR and CDR2 FQNEAQ come from the germline V gene (reference sequence). The CDR3 is 17 amino acids. The J segment lost 2 bases and the V segment lost 3 bases, leaving 10 bases of the junction unmatched. CDR3 nucleotide sequence: TGTGCCAGCAGCTTCGGGACTGGCGGGAGTTCCAAAAACATTCAGTACTTC. It specifies CASSFGTGGSSKNIQYF.

This clone was found a few times. The chain joins TRBV11-2 to TRBJ1-1; TRBD1 might be the D (6 bases). Germline V gives CDR1 SGHAT, CDR2 FQNNGV. The CDR3 loop spans 13 amino acids. Trimming took off 4 bases at V and 12 bases at J, with 18 bases between the two ends. This CDR3 is CASSSRQATSPFF. The CDR3 DNA is TGTGCCAGCAGCTCTAGACAGGCTACTTCTCCTTTCTTT.

The genes are TRBV28 and TRBJ1-5; D gene unclear. Trimming pared 4 bases from V and 7 bases from J, leaving 11 bases between. Germline V gene lookup returns CDR1 MDHEN and CDR2 SYDVKM. This CDR3 spans 13 amino acids. CDR3 bases: TGTGCCAGCAGTTCCCCCCCCGTCCAGCCCCAGCATTTT. It yields the protein CASSSPPVQPQHF.

V is TRBV10-3 and J is TRBJ1-5; D call uncertain. CDR1 and CDR2 from the germline V gene are ENHRY and SYGVKD. CDR3 size: 16 residues. V dropped 5 bases and J dropped 2 bases, with 16 bases sitting between them. CDR3 in amino acids: CAISSVEIYGNQPQHF. In DNA, the CDR3 is TGTGCCATCAGTTCCGTTGAAATTTATGGCAATCAGCCCCAGCATTTT.

The chain carries TRBV25-1 and TRBJ1-4, with D possibly being TRBD1 (5 bases). V gave up 4 bases and J gave up 8 bases, with 11 bases separating them. Germline CDR1 reads MGHDK; CDR2 reads SYGVNS. There are 13 residues in the CDR3. CDR3 sequence reads: CASSVEGNEKLFF. CDR3 nucleotide sequence: TGTGCCAGCAGTGTAGAGGGGAACGAAAAACTGTTTTTT.

This sequence joins TRBV18 and TRBJ2-3, with D unresolved. Trimming removed 3 bases from V and 2 bases from J, with 6 bases in between. From germline, CDR1 is KGHSH and CDR2 LQKENI. This CDR3 has 13 amino acids. The DNA of the CDR3 is TGTGCCAGCTCACCCAGAGACACAGATACGCAGTATTTT. Translating gives CASSPRDTDTQYF.

CDR3 residues: CASSLALAGGPHEQYF. The CDR3 region has the DNA TGTGCCAGCAGCTTGGCATTAGCGGGAGGGCCCCACGAGCAGTACTTC. The genes are TRBV5-6 and TRBJ2-7, with 11 nucleotides matching TRBD2. V trimming: 0 bases; J trimming: 5 bases; junction bases outside the gene matches: 7. The germline gives CDR1 SGHDT, CDR2 YYEEEE. The CDR3 has 16 residues.

There are many counts of this clone. The rearrangement uses TRBV9 and TRBJ1-2; D uncertain. Germline loops: CDR1 SGDLS, CDR2 YYNGEE. V was trimmed by 4 bases and J by 2 bases, leaving 9 bases between them. The CDR3 has 13 amino acids. The CDR3 coding sequence is TGTGCCAGCAGCCCGCGAGCAAACTATGGCTACACCTTC. This encodes CASSPRANYGYTF. The full variable domain, in which reference TRBV9 and TRBJ1-2 provide the parts outside the CDR3, is DSGVTQTPKHLITATGQRVTLRCSPRSGDLSVYWYQQSLDQGLQFLIQYYNGEERAKGNILERFSAQQFPDLHSELNLSSLELGDSALYFCASSPRANYGYTFGSGTRLTVV.

The genes are TRBV6-1 and TRBJ1-2; D uncertain. The CDR3 spans 13 residues. Trimming shortened V by 3 bases and J by 1 base, and 6 bases separated the two germline ends. Per germline, CDR1 MNHNS and CDR2 SASEGT. CDR3 DNA sequence: TGTGCCAGCAGTGATCCGAATAACTATGGCTACACCTTC. This codes for CASSDPNNYGYTF.

The chain has TRBV29-1 and TRBJ2-1, with 11 bases identical to TRBD2. J lost 6 bases, V lost 5 bases, and 9 bases had no gene match. There are 15 residues in the CDR3. Per germline, CDR1 SQVTM and CDR2 ANQGSEA. CDR3 coding DNA: TGCAGCGTTCGCACGGGACTAGCGGTGGCCAATGAGCAGTTCTTC. Translating gives CSVRTGLAVANEQFF.

In regard to this clone: Other DNA sequences in the sample encode the same CDR3. For the CDR3, the DNA is TGCGCCAGCAGCCAAGAGTTGGCCAGCTACAATGAGCAGTTCTTC. Its protein is CASSQELASYNEQFF. This chain uses TRBV4-3 with TRBJ2-1; no reliable D call. V was shortened by 0 bases and J by 3 bases, with 9 bases between the two germline ends. Germline V CDR1 and CDR2: LGHNA, YSLEER. The CDR3 runs 15 residues.